This T cell receptor beta chain was captured in a study of neoadjuvant nivolumab and ipilimumab in lung cancer (dated by TCRdb to about 2020). Context from the whole study: In the NEOSTAR trial, nivolumab was administered intravenously at 3 mg/kg on days 1, 15 and 29, and the combination arm also received ipilimumab 1 mg/kg on day 1 only. For each study arm, the primary endpoint of the trial was the rate of major pathologic response (MPR) in the intention-to-treat population. In the trial, approximately 45 patients with operable NSCLC were treated, of whom some 23 were randomized to nivolumab monotherapy and some 20 to nivolumab plus ipilimumab. TCR repertoires were compared between pretherapy (baseline) peripheral blood and tumors resected at surgery after neoadjuvant immune checkpoint blockade. Matched pretherapy and resected tumor pairs were analyzed for seven patients, of whom four received nivolumab and three received nivolumab plus ipilimumab. Beyond this particular receptor, the publication reports: Compared with tumor-adjacent uninvolved lung, resected tumors had greater TCR richness and clonality, and increases showed up in more of the dual-therapy-treated tumors. From pretherapy to surgery, tumor T-cell richness and clonality went up in three of three dual-therapy tumors, versus only two of four nivolumab-treated tumors. TCR sequencing was performed in a small number of samples. No significant correlation was found between TCR clonality and pathologic tumor regression, and only one major-pathologic-response sample was available for the clonality analysis. TCR richness in pretherapy blood showed a positive correlation with richness in tumors resected after neoadjuvant therapy (Spearman R of about 0.84).

In light of the paper, this sample's time point label describes: pretherapy, before neoadjuvant immune checkpoint inhibitors. Samples were obtained from the phase 2 randomized NEOSTAR trial, in which neoadjuvant nivolumab or nivolumab plus ipilimumab followed by surgery was tested in operable NSCLC. CDR1 WNHNN and CDR2 SYGVQD are derived from the germline V gene (reference sequence). The CDR3 runs 15 amino acids, cysteine and phenylalanine included. The kept DNA is CDR3 alone, 45 bases in frame from the first base. V was cut back by 2 bases and J by 2 bases, leaving a gap of 13 bases between them. A note on this clone: It lacks a known antigen. Base qualities are not provided; no much larger clone lies one nucleotide away.

To prepare the library, the immunoSEQ multiplex PCR assay was applied. For the original study's pipeline: Repertoires were summarized by richness and clonality, and significantly expanded and contracted clones were identified between pre- and post-therapy samples. TCRdb mirrors the immuneACCESS table, restricted to in-frame sequences. Some clones are absent from its copies; in checked studies, under half trace to an unresolved V gene, and the reason for the others is unknown. That table furnishes V, J and clone size, whereas the DNA furnished D and trimming. Here the sample has some 18,000 clones; 85% to 90% occur a single time. Roughly 2.1% of the sample goes to the ten largest clones.

The sequencing used peripheral blood, collected before neoadjuvant nivolumab, alone or with ipilimumab. The chain links TRBV10-1 with TRBJ2-7; the D gene is possibly TRBD1, with 6 bases matching. This receptor was obtained from an adult with non-small cell lung cancer. CDR3 sequence: CASSEQQGSPYEQYF. The DNA sequence is given as TGCGCCAGCAGTGAGCAACAGGGTAGCCCCTACGAGCAGTACTTC.